These 32 T cell receptor beta chains were all obtained from the same sample, sequenced in a study of early T cells in non-severe SARS-CoV-2 infection. TCRdb passed the 5' RACE reads through MiXCR, listing each CDR3 protein once. The table has 80,000 or so distinct CDR3 sequences, 5% to 7% seen once; the top ten hold roughly 8%. Sequenced: whole blood. Source of these receptors: an adult who was a healthcare worker with PCR-confirmed SARS-CoV-2 infection or an uninfected control (not recorded which).

This clonotype was detected many times. J is TRBJ1-1 and V is TRBV9; 7 bases agree with TRBD1. The CDR3 is 14 amino acids. Germline-derived CDR1 and CDR2 are SGDLS and YYNGEE. V was clipped by 0 bases and J by 6 bases; unmatched bases: 5. CDR3 sequence: CASSVGPGGSEAFF. CDR3 DNA sequence: TGTGCCAGCAGCGTAGGGCCAGGGGGTTCTGAAGCTTTCTTT.

This clonotype was seen more than once but under ten times. The V and J genes are TRBV11-3 and TRBJ2-5, with 8 positions matching TRBD1. Germline V CDR1 and CDR2: SGHNT, YENEEA. J gave up 4 bases and V 4 bases, and 11 bases lay outside the gene matches. This CDR3 has 16 amino acids. The chain's CDR3 is CASSSRDRGGLETQYF. For the CDR3, the DNA is TGTGCCAGCAGCTCGAGAGACAGGGGCGGTTTAGAGACCCAGTACTTC.

This clonotype was observed a few times. This rearrangement joins TRBV12-3 or TRBV12-4 to TRBJ2-5, with 10 bases that match TRBD2. This CDR3 contains 16 residues. J was trimmed by 1 base and V by 2 bases; bases with no gene match: 4. CDR3 bases: TGTGCCAGCAGTTTACTAGCGGGAGTCGGCCAAGAGACCCAGTACTTC. Its protein product is CASSLLAGVGQETQYF.

This clonotype was seen a few times. The chain couples TRBV7-8 to TRBJ1-6, with 10 positions matching TRBD1. The CDR3 is 16 residues long. The V gene end was trimmed by 5 bases and the J gene end by 8 bases; junction bases not matched to a gene: 9. Germline lookup yields CDR1 SGHVS and CDR2 FQNEAQ. The CDR3 loop is CASSITPGQGYSPLHF. The CDR3 coding sequence is TGTGCCAGCAGCATAACACCGGGACAGGGGTATTCACCCCTCCACTTT.

V usage is TRBV6-5 and J usage is TRBJ1-5; tentatively, D is TRBD1 (6 bases). The V and J ends lost 2 bases and 4 bases respectively, with 12 bases between them. The CDR3 has 15 amino acids. From germline, CDR1 is MNHEY and CDR2 SVGAGI. The CDR3 region is CASSYVAGVNQPQHF. CDR3 sequence (DNA): TGTGCCAGCAGTTACGTAGCAGGGGTTAATCAGCCCCAGCATTTT.

Many counts were recorded for this clonotype. This rearrangement joins TRBV2 to TRBJ1-5, with 7 bases that match TRBD1. V lost 3 bases to trimming and J lost 2 bases; unmatched junction nucleotides: 1. The germline V gene encodes CDR1 SNHLY and CDR2 FYNNEI. The length of the CDR3 is 14 residues. As DNA, the CDR3 is TGTGCCAGCAGTGAGGGACAGCGCAATCAGCCCCAGCATTTT. Amino acid sequence: CASSEGQRNQPQHF.

The rearrangement uses TRBV5-6 and TRBJ2-7; 8 bases match TRBD1. The germline gives CDR1 SGHDT, CDR2 YYEEEE. V trimming: 4 bases; J trimming: 3 bases; junction bases outside the gene matches: 9. CDR3 length: 15 residues. The DNA of the CDR3 is TGTGCCAGCAGCGACGACAGGGGTCCACGCTACGAGCAGTACTTC. Amino acids: CASSDDRGPRYEQYF.

This clonotype has just a few counts. The gene calls are TRBV7-6 and TRBJ1-5; unclear D gene. Trimming removed 5 bases at V and 4 bases at J, with 9 bases between. The CDR3 is 13 amino acids. Germline loops: CDR1 SGHVS, CDR2 FNYEAQ. The CDR3 loop is CASSHAGNQPQHF. In nucleotides, the CDR3 is TGTGCCAGCAGCCACGCGGGAAATCAGCCCCAGCATTTT.

In this sample, this clonotype turned up many times. The chain links TRBV6-2 or TRBV6-3 to TRBJ2-7; 8 nucleotides agree with TRBD1. CDR3 length equals 15 residues. V dropped 7 bases and J dropped 2; count of bases not matched to a gene: 10. The germline V gene encodes CDR1 MNHEY and CDR2 SVGEGT. The CDR3 protein is CASTDWTGKAYEQYF. CDR3 bases: TGTGCCAGCACCGATTGGACAGGGAAAGCCTACGAGCAGTACTTC.

Ten or more counts support this clonotype. The chain carries TRBV7-2 and TRBJ2-2; a weak D match, TRBD1 (5 bases). Germline V gene sequence: CDR1 SGHTA, CDR2 FQGNSA. Trimming left V 1 base short and J 1 base short, with 13 bases between. The CDR3 loop spans 17 amino acids. CDR3 residues: CASSLVSVRENTGELFF. The CDR3 coding sequence is TGTGCCAGCAGCTTAGTGTCGGTCAGGGAGAACACCGGGGAGCTGTTTTTT.

In its sample, this clonotype was seen a few times. CDR3 loop: CASLDRGRTEAFF. The CDR3 nucleotides read TGTGCCAGCCTTGACAGGGGGAGGACTGAAGCTTTCTTT. This chain connects TRBV28 to TRBJ1-1; 9 bases line up with TRBD1. The CDR3 is 13 amino acids. Germline V gene data show CDR1 as MDHEN and CDR2 as SYDVKM. The trim removed 8 bases at V and 5 bases at J, leaving 6 bases unmatched.

V usage is TRBV18 and J usage is TRBJ1-4; no clear D gene. Germline values: CDR1 KGHSH, CDR2 LQKENI. The CDR3 is 11 residues long. Trimming removed 2 bases at V and 5 bases at J, with 0 bases between. Here the CDR3 reads CASSPNEKLFF. The CDR3 nucleotides read TGTGCCAGCTCACCAAATGAAAAACTGTTTTTT.

This clonotype has at least ten counts. The chain is built from TRBV27 and TRBJ2-7; D unresolved. The germline V and J ends were trimmed by 5 bases and 0 bases, with 14 bases remaining between them. Germline V gene data show CDR1 as MNHEY and CDR2 as SMNVEV (reference sequence). The CDR3 is made up of 15 amino acids. CDR3 region: CASSPSDRSSYEQYF. DNA of the CDR3: TGTGCCAGCAGTCCCTCGGACCGGAGCTCCTACGAGCAGTACTTC.

This clonotype has ten or more counts. The rearrangement links TRBV6-1 to TRBJ2-1; 8 nucleotides match TRBD1. The CDR3 has 13 residues. V lost 3 bases and J lost 9; bases outside the gene matches: 4. Germline assignment: CDR1 MNHNS and CDR2 SASEGT. The DNA for the CDR3 is TGTGCCAGCAGTGATTACAGGGGGTCTGAGCAGTTCTTC. Residues: CASSDYRGSEQFF.

The chain recombines TRBV7-9 with TRBJ1-1, with D maybe TRBD1 (5 bases). There are 13 residues in the CDR3. V was clipped by 5 bases and J by 1 base, with 8 bases between them. In germline, CDR1 is SEHNR, CDR2 FQNEAQ (reference sequence). CDR3 sequence: CASSPTGNTEAFF. DNA of the CDR3: TGTGCCAGCAGCCCTACAGGGAACACTGAAGCTTTCTTT.

The sample holds many counts of this clonotype. The gene calls are TRBV6-1 and TRBJ2-7, with D unclear. CDR3 size: 12 residues. Germline CDR1 and CDR2: MNHNS and SASEGT. V shed 1 base and J shed 6 bases, with 7 bases lying between them. Here the CDR3 DNA reads TGTGCCAGCAGTGAAGGGACCGGCGAGCAGTACTTC. This sequence encodes CASSEGTGEQYF.

This clonotype has ten or more counts. The rearrangement uses TRBV14 and TRBJ1-1; 9 positions match TRBD1. The J segment lost 6 bases and the V segment lost 8 bases, leaving 4 bases of the junction unmatched. Per the germline V gene, CDR1 is SGHDN and CDR2 is FVKESK. This CDR3 is built from 12 residues. The CDR3 reads CASRGQGPEAFF. The CDR3 bases are TGTGCCAGCCGTGGACAGGGGCCTGAAGCTTTCTTT.

This clonotype has just a few counts. The chain links TRBV6-5 to TRBJ1-1; D is undetermined. V shed 0 bases and J shed 8 bases, with 10 bases lying between them. The CDR3 runs 13 residues. Germline-derived CDR1 and CDR2 are MNHEY and SVGAGI. The CDR3 loop is CASSYSSTEEAFF. The CDR3 DNA follows: TGTGCCAGCAGTTACTCCTCAACAGAGGAAGCTTTCTTT.

The chain joins TRBV6-5 to TRBJ2-5, with D uncertain. The germline V and J ends were trimmed by 5 bases and 0 bases, with 10 bases remaining between them. Germline CDR1 MNHEY, CDR2 SVGAGI. The CDR3 length is 14 residues. Written as DNA, the CDR3 is TGTGCCAGCAGTCACCGACGGGACCAAGAGACCCAGTACTTC. It encodes CASSHRRDQETQYF.

The chain uses TRBV13 and TRBJ1-1; D gene unclear. From germline, CDR1 is PRHDT and CDR2 FYEKMQ (reference sequence). Trimming took 5 bases from V and 0 from J, leaving 10 bases between them. The CDR3 spans 14 residues. The CDR3 nucleotides read TGTGCCAGCAGCCGCCCCATTTTGAACACTGAAGCTTTCTTT. This gives the protein CASSRPILNTEAFF.

The chain employs TRBV10-3 and TRBJ1-1; D unclear. The CDR3 is made up of 16 amino acids. Germline-derived CDR1 and CDR2 are ENHRY and SYGVKD. V lost 0 bases and J 6 bases, leaving 17 bases between the germline ends. The CDR3 sequence is CAISESPDGIRSEAFF. The CDR3 nucleotides read TGTGCCATCAGTGAGTCTCCTGACGGAATTAGATCTGAAGCTTTCTTT.

This clonotype was counted only a few times. The V and J genes are TRBV6-5 and TRBJ1-3; tentative D call: TRBD1 (6 bases). V shed 2 bases and J shed 1 base, with 12 bases lying between them. The CDR3 has 16 amino acids. CDR1 and CDR2 (germline): MNHEY, SVGAGI. The CDR3 DNA reads TGTGCCAGCAGTTACCAGGGGATGGGATCTGGAAACACCATATATTTT. Protein sequence: CASSYQGMGSGNTIYF.

This clonotype was seen more than once but under ten times. This sequence joins TRBV10-3 and TRBJ2-3; 7 nucleotides agree with TRBD2. V shed 5 bases and J 0 bases; nucleotides not matched to a gene: 2. The CDR3 extends over 14 amino acids. Germline values: CDR1 ENHRY, CDR2 SYGVKD. CDR3 sequence reads: CAISLGGSTDTQYF. CDR3 sequence (DNA): TGTGCCATCAGTCTCGGGGGGAGCACAGATACGCAGTATTTT.

This clonotype has a count of ten or more. This chain connects TRBV7-6 to TRBJ1-1; 9 bases align to TRBD1. The trim removed 3 bases at V and 11 bases at J, leaving 10 bases unmatched. Germline CDR1 and CDR2: SGHVS and FNYEAQ. CDR3 size: 14 residues. The CDR3 here is CASSLRQGGEKAFF. DNA for the CDR3: TGTGCCAGCAGCTTGAGACAGGGGGGAGAGAAGGCTTTCTTT.

This clonotype was seen only a few times. The CDR3 nucleotides read TGCGCCAGCAGCGGGGGAAAAGATTGGGGGAATGAGCAGTTCTTC. Protein sequence: CASSGGKDWGNEQFF. The chain links TRBV5-1 to TRBJ2-1, with D perhaps TRBD1 or TRBD2 (5 bases each). V lost 4 bases to trimming and J lost 7 bases, with 18 bases between them. Germline V gene sequence: CDR1 SGHRS, CDR2 YFSETQ. This CDR3 has 15 residues.

This clonotype showed up many times. The chain joins TRBV6-5 to TRBJ2-2; D gene uncertain. Trimming took off 6 bases at V and 6 bases at J, with 11 bases between the two ends. The CDR3 runs 13 residues. Germline V lookup: CDR1 MNHEY, CDR2 SVGAGI. CDR3 DNA: TGTGCCAGCAGCCCCCGGCAAGCCGGGGAGCTGTTTTTT. Protein product: CASSPRQAGELFF.

The J gene is TRBJ2-1, the V gene TRBV9; TRBD1 aligns across 7 bases. The germline gives CDR1 SGDLS, CDR2 YYNGEE. V lost 0 bases, J lost 4 bases, and 4 bases stayed unmatched. CDR3 length: 15 residues. For the CDR3, the DNA is TGTGCCAGCAGCGTAGAGGGGACAGTATACAATGAGCAGTTCTTC. It encodes CASSVEGTVYNEQFF.

This clonotype was observed at least ten times. CDR3 bases: TGCGCCAGCAGCTTGATTTTCGGGGGCGTGAACACTGAAGCTTTCTTT. Protein sequence: CASSLIFGGVNTEAFF. This sequence joins TRBV5-1 and TRBJ1-1; perhaps TRBD1 as D (6 bases). Per germline, CDR1 SGHRS and CDR2 YFSETQ. The CDR3 has 16 residues. V lost 1 base to trimming and J lost 0 bases, with 13 bases between them.

This clonotype was seen at least ten times. The rearrangement joins TRBV12-2 to TRBJ2-5; the D call of TRBD1 is as the table states it, not checked on the DNA. TRBV12-2 is flagged as a pseudogene. CDR3 length: 16 amino acids. This CDR3 is CASRPQGAFFMETQYF. The DNA for the CDR3 is TGTGCAAGTCGCCCCCAGGGGGCGTTTTTTATGGAGACCCAGTACTTC.

This clonotype was recorded at least ten times. V is TRBV11-2 and J is TRBJ2-7, with D unresolved. The CDR3 is 12 residues long. The germline CDR1 and CDR2 sequences are SGHAT and FQNNGV. Trimming took off 7 bases at V and 3 bases at J, with 10 bases between the two ends. CDR3 amino acids: CASNQLDYEQYF. The CDR3 region has the DNA TGTGCCAGCAACCAATTAGACTACGAGCAGTACTTC.

The rearrangement joins TRBV19 to TRBJ2-2; D not certain. Trimming shortened V by 4 bases and J by 4 bases, and 16 bases separated the two germline ends. Per germline, CDR1 LNHDA and CDR2 SQIVND (reference sequence). CDR3 length: 16 residues. CDR3 coding DNA: TGTGCCAGTAGTAACTTACGAAGCAGCCCCACCGGGGAGCTGTTTTTT. Amino acids: CASSNLRSSPTGELFF.

This clonotype occurred many times. The chain uses TRBV6-5 and TRBJ2-7; possible D gene TRBD2, 5 bases. Trimming removed 6 bases at V and 1 base at J, with 16 bases between. CDR3 size: 15 residues. Per the germline V gene, CDR1 is MNHEY and CDR2 is SVGAGI. The CDR3 is CASSPALDLSYEQYF. The DNA of the CDR3 is TGTGCCAGCAGCCCCGCCCTGGACTTGTCCTACGAGCAGTACTTC.